The 24 T cell receptor beta chains below were found in one sample sequenced in a study of post-analysis software for immune sequencing data. These receptors lack a known antigen. General study points: In patients, about five TRBV segments were more frequent than in controls, with TRBV5-6, TRBV5-1 and TRBV20-1 among them.

cDNA libraries for TCR beta contained unique molecular identifiers. TCRdb recomputed calls from the PCR reads with MiXCR, one row per CDR3 protein. The data hold a few hundred thousand distinct CDR3 sequences, with approximately 37% observed a single time. The source material was blood. The receptor source for this set is a girl aged 2-15 years with multiple sclerosis.

The chain employs TRBV15 and TRBJ2-3; D remains ambiguous. The V gene lost 2 bases and the J gene lost 4 bases, with 4 bases spanning the gap. The CDR3 spans 12 residues. The germline V gene encodes CDR1 LNHNV and CDR2 YYDKDF (reference sequence). The CDR3 region has the DNA TGTGCCACCAGCAGACTCGCAGATACGCAGTATTTT. Its translation is CATSRLADTQYF.

This clonotype was detected only a few times. The chain is built from TRBV12-3 or TRBV12-4 and TRBJ1-5; perhaps TRBD1 as D (6 bases). V was cut by 5 bases and J by 0 bases, with 17 bases left in between. The CDR3 is 17 amino acids. The CDR3 DNA is TGTGCCAGCAGTACACCCGGGACACTTGATAGCAATCAGCCCCAGCATTTT. This sequence encodes CASSTPGTLDSNQPQHF.

This clonotype occurred once. The J gene is TRBJ2-2, the V gene TRBV9; 7 bases fit TRBD2. Trimming cost V 0 bases and J 7 bases; bases outside gene matches: 12. The CDR3 runs to 17 residues. In germline, CDR1 is SGDLS, CDR2 YYNGEE. The CDR3 here is CASSVDSRGRRVGELFF. In DNA form, the CDR3 reads TGTGCCAGCAGCGTAGATTCTCGCGGGAGAAGGGTCGGGGAGCTGTTTTTT.

This sequence joins TRBV7-9 and TRBJ2-2, with 7 bases that match TRBD1. The CDR3 contains 17 residues. In germline, CDR1 is SEHNR, CDR2 FQNEAQ (reference sequence). V lost 8 bases to trimming and J lost 5 bases; unmatched junction nucleotides: 17. CDR3 protein: CASSPSGQRLATGELFF. For the CDR3, the DNA is TGTGCCAGCTCTCCTTCGGGACAGAGGCTGGCAACCGGGGAGCTGTTTTTT.

This clonotype turned up a few times. The gene calls are TRBV10-3 and TRBJ2-5; D may be TRBD1 or TRBD2 (5 bases each). The CDR3 loop spans 14 amino acids. Germline lookup yields CDR1 ENHRY and CDR2 SYGVKD. V shed 4 bases and J shed 5 bases, with 14 bases lying between them. CDR3 coding DNA: TGTGCCATCAGTGGCCTAGCTTCAGGGGAGACCCAGTACTTC. Residues: CAISGLASGETQYF.

This clonotype came up many times. This chain's CDR3 is CASSLGEQFF. CDR3 nucleotides: TGTGCCAGCAGCTTGGGGGAGCAGTTCTTC. V gene TRBV7-2 combines with J gene TRBJ2-1; D unresolved. The CDR3 has 10 residues. The V gene's germline CDR1 is SGHTA and CDR2 FQGNSA. Trimming shortened V by 3 bases and J by 10 bases, and 4 bases separated the two germline ends.

The chain recombines TRBV12-3 or TRBV12-4 with TRBJ2-4; the match to TRBD1 covers 10 bases. With the DNA end fitting TRBJ2-7 better, the J assignment may be wrong. CDR3 length equals 14 residues. The CDR3, as DNA: TGTGCCAGCAGTTACCGGGACAGGGGCTACGAGCAGTACTTC. Protein product: CASSYRDRGYEQYF.

Of note for this clonotype: Compared with germline, one end of the junction differs, possibly owing to a read error. This chain joins TRBV7-2 and TRBJ2-1; possible D gene TRBD2, 5 bases. This CDR3 spans 14 amino acids. Germline V lookup: CDR1 SGHTA, CDR2 FQGNSA. The CDR3 sequence is CASSSQLVYNEQCF. CDR3 nucleotide sequence: TGTGCCAGCAGCTCGCAACTAGTTTACAATGAGCAGTGCTTC.

A remark on this clonotype: A junction end diverges from the germline sequence, so it may reflect a read error. The V call is TRBV20-1, the J call TRBJ1-5; D gene uncertain. The CDR3 contains 15 residues. Per germline, CDR1 DFQATT and CDR2 SNEGSKA (reference sequence). DNA for the CDR3: TGCAGTGCTGGAGAGGCGAGCTATAGCAATCAGCCCCAGCATTTT. Translated: CSAGEASYSNQPQHF.

The chain links TRBV2 to TRBJ1-2, with 9 bases matching TRBD1. From germline, CDR1 is SNHLY and CDR2 FYNNEI. V lost 4 bases to trimming and J lost 1 base; unmatched junction nucleotides: 7. The CDR3 has 16 amino acids. CDR3 residues: CASSGGQGKFNYGYTF. The CDR3 DNA reads TGTGCCAGCAGTGGGGGACAGGGCAAGTTTAACTATGGCTACACCTTC.

The sample holds a few counts of this clonotype. V usage is TRBV20-1 and J usage is TRBJ2-5; D unclear. The CDR3 extends over 13 amino acids. Trimming removed 4 bases at V and 1 base at J, with 10 bases between. Germline V gives CDR1 DFQATT, CDR2 SNEGSKA (reference sequence). The CDR3 DNA reads as TGCAGTGCTAAGGGCGCCAGCCAAGAGACCCAGTACTTC. It translates to CSAKGASQETQYF.

This clonotype occurred a few times. The chain carries TRBV21-1 and TRBJ2-7; the D segment call TRBD1 is taken from the table without a DNA check. TRBV21-1 is flagged as a pseudogene. The CDR3 runs to 16 residues. The CDR3 DNA follows: TGTGCCAGCAGCAAACGACCGGGACAGCAAGACTACGAGCAGTACTTC. Its translation: CASSKRPGQQDYEQYF.

Of note for this clonotype: Sequence at one end of the junction differs from germline and may be a read error. The chain links TRBV14 to TRBJ1-2, with D possibly being TRBD1 (5 bases). Looked up from germline, CDR1 is SGHDN and CDR2 is FVKESK. This CDR3 is 15 amino acids long. The CDR3 DNA sequence: TGTGCCAGCAGACAAGATCGGGGGGGAGTCTATGGCTACACCTTC. It yields the protein CASRQDRGGVYGYTF.

This clonotype occurred a few times. Relative to the germline gene, one junction end is altered; a read error may explain this. J is TRBJ2-7 and V is TRBV9, with a weak D call TRBD2 (5 bases). Germline V gives CDR1 SGDLS, CDR2 YYNGEE. There are 15 residues in the CDR3. In DNA form, the CDR3 reads TGTGCCGGCAGCGTAGAGGGAGACTTCTCTTACGAGCAGTACTTC. Amino acids: CAGSVEGDFSYEQYF.

This clonotype was observed a handful of times. This chain links TRBV20-1 with TRBJ2-1; 9 nucleotides align to TRBD2. This CDR3 is 13 amino acids long. Looked up from germline, CDR1 is DFQATT and CDR2 is SNEGSKA (reference sequence). Trimming took 5 bases from V and 5 from J; bases not matched to a gene: 4. CDR3 amino acids: CSAAGGPNNEQFF. In DNA form, the CDR3 reads TGCAGTGCTGCGGGAGGGCCTAACAATGAGCAGTTCTTC.

Points on this clonotype: An end of the junction differs from the germline gene, which may be a read error. The V call is TRBV7-9, the J call TRBJ1-2; 11 nucleotides align to TRBD1. The CDR3 totals 17 residues. CDR1 and CDR2 (germline): SEHNR, FQNEAQ (reference sequence). CDR3 DNA: TGCGCCAGCAGCTTATTAGGGACAGGGGGATCGCGTTATGGCTACACCTTC. It specifies CASSLLGTGGSRYGYTF.

This clonotype was found a few times. This chain connects TRBV9 to TRBJ2-3; D ambiguous. CDR1 is SGDLS, CDR2 YYNGEE, per germline. This CDR3 spans 13 amino acids. The V gene lost 3 bases and the J gene lost 6 bases, with 11 bases spanning the gap. CDR3 amino acids: CASSDKVGDTQYF. The DNA for the CDR3 is TGTGCCAGCAGCGACAAGGTGGGGGATACGCAGTATTTT.

This clonotype was counted between two and nine times. The DNA of the CDR3 is TGCAGCGGAGGGACAGGGGCGAACGAGCAGTACTTC. Translated, it gives CSGGTGANEQYF. This sequence joins TRBV29-1 and TRBJ2-5, with TRBD1 matching over 10 bases. With the DNA end fitting TRBJ2-7 better, the J assignment may be wrong. Looked up from germline, CDR1 is SQVTM and CDR2 is ANQGSEA. The CDR3 spans 12 residues.

This clonotype was recorded a few times. The DNA for the CDR3 is TGCGCCAGCTCCGGGGGGACCTACGAGCAGTACTTC. This codes for CASSGGTYEQYF. J is TRBJ2-7 and V is TRBV5-1; TRBD2 agrees at 7 bases. The CDR3 covers 12 residues. V was clipped by 7 bases and J by 2 bases; unmatched bases: 3. The germline CDR1 and CDR2 sequences are SGHRS and YFSETQ. Complete variable domain (other parts from reference TRBV5-1 and TRBJ2-7): KAGVTQTPRYLIKTRGQQVTLSCSPISGHRSVSWYQQTPGQGLQFLFEYFSETQRNKGNFPGRFSGRQFSNSRSEMNVSTLELGDSALYLCASSGGTYEQYFGPGTRLTVT.

This sequence joins TRBV4-2 and TRBJ2-5; D uncertain. Between the trimmed V and J ends, which lost 0 bases and 13 bases, there was a span of 18 bases. The CDR3 is made up of 14 amino acids. Germline V gene sequence: CDR1 LGHNA, CDR2 YNFKEQ. The DNA for the CDR3 is TGTGCCAGCAGCCAAGACCAGCAAGATTCCCCCCGGTACTTC. Protein: CASSQDQQDSPRYF.

This clonotype turned up a few times. This chain uses TRBV7-2 with TRBJ2-3; 7 nucleotides align to TRBD2. V gave up 1 base and J gave up 7 bases; unmatched junction bases: 5. CDR1 and CDR2 (germline): SGHTA, FQGNSA. The CDR3 runs to 14 residues. DNA for the CDR3: TGTGCCAGCAGCTTAGGACTAGCAGAAAATACGCAGTATTTT. Its translation is CASSLGLAENTQYF.

The chain joins TRBV27 to TRBJ1-2; D not resolved. This CDR3 has 14 residues. V was trimmed by 3 bases and J by 5 bases, leaving 13 bases between them. Germline CDR1 MNHEY, CDR2 SMNVEV (reference sequence). CDR3: CASSFIGGSYGYTF. DNA for the CDR3: TGTGCCAGCAGTTTTATCGGAGGATCATATGGCTACACCTTC.

Ten or more counts support this clonotype. The chain recombines TRBV1 with TRBJ1-1. TRBV1 has pseudogene status. The length of the CDR3 is 14 residues. The CDR3 sequence: CTSSQDERADEAFF. The CDR3, as DNA: TGCACCAGCAGCCAAGATGAGAGGGCAGATGAAGCTTTCTTT.

The chain couples TRBV4-3 to TRBJ1-6, with D possibly being TRBD1 (5 bases). This CDR3 contains 17 residues. Per the germline V gene, CDR1 is LGHNA and CDR2 is YSLEER. V was trimmed by 2 bases and J by 0 bases, leaving 11 bases between them. The CDR3 sequence is CASSQFRESSYNSPLHF. CDR3 nucleotide sequence: TGCGCCAGCAGCCAATTCAGGGAAAGCTCCTATAATTCACCCCTCCACTTT.